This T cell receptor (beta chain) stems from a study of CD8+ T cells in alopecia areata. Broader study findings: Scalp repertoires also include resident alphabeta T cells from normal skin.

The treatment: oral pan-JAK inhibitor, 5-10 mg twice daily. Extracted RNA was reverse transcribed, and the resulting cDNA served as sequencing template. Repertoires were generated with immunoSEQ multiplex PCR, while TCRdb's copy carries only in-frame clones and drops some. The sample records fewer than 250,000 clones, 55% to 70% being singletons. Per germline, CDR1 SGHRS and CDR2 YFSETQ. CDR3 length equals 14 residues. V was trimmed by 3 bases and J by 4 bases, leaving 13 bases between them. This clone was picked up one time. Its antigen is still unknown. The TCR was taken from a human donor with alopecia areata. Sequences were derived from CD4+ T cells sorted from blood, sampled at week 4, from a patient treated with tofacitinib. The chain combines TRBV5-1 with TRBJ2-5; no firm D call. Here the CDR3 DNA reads TGCGCCAGCAGCTCAGCAACGTCCCGAGAGACCCAGTACTTC. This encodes CASSSATSRETQYF.